Listed here are 10 T cell receptor beta chains from one sample, sequenced in a study of blood T cell repertoires in COVID-19. This table comes from immunoSEQ multiplex PCR, and its TCRdb copy is limited to in-frame clones, with some not included. The sample lists about 80,000 clones, roughly 80% occurring once. The sample was peripheral blood. The receptors derive from a woman aged 70-85 years with acute or convalescent COVID-19.

The chain carries TRBV7-9 and TRBJ1-3; D is unclear. The CDR3 has 13 amino acids. The V gene's germline CDR1 is SEHNR and CDR2 FQNEAQ (reference sequence). The ends were cut back, 1 base at V and 4 bases at J, with 5 bases in the middle. The CDR3 nucleotides read TGTGCCAGCAGCTTAGGGCACGGAAACACCATATATTTT. It is translated as CASSLGHGNTIYF.

The rearrangement links TRBV2 to TRBJ2-5; 13 nucleotides agree with TRBD2. The CDR3 has 19 residues. Germline V gives CDR1 SNHLY, CDR2 FYNNEI. Trimming cost V 2 bases and J 4 bases; bases outside gene matches: 13. The CDR3 DNA reads TGTGCCAGCAGTGAACTAGGACTAGCGGGAGTAGGCCGAACAGAGACCCAGTACTTC. Protein sequence: CASSELGLAGVGRTETQYF.

The J gene is TRBJ2-5, the V gene TRBV29-1, with a possible D match to TRBD1 (6 bases). The V gene lost 5 bases and the J gene lost 2 bases, with 15 bases spanning the gap. CDR3 length: 14 amino acids. Germline V lookup: CDR1 SQVTM, CDR2 ANQGSEA. The CDR3 nucleotides are TGCAGCGTTCTTCGGATTGACAGGCAAGAGACCCAGTACTTC. Its translation is CSVLRIDRQETQYF.

The chain joins TRBV20-1 to TRBJ1-3; maybe TRBD1 (5 bases). With 3 bases removed from V and 2 bases from J, the gap between germline ends came to 14 bases. Germline CDR1 reads DFQATT; CDR2 reads SNEGSKA (reference sequence). The CDR3 contains 15 residues. The CDR3 sequence: CSASHRKVAGNTIYF. CDR3 coding DNA: TGCAGTGCTAGTCACAGGAAAGTTGCTGGAAACACCATATATTTT.

This chain joins TRBV5-8 and TRBJ2-3, with D perhaps TRBD2 (6 bases). The CDR3 has 15 amino acids. The germline V and J ends were trimmed by 0 bases and 4 bases, with 12 bases remaining between them. Per the germline V gene, CDR1 is SGHTS and CDR2 is YDEGEE. DNA of the CDR3: TGTGCCAGCAGCTTGGAGTGGGGGGTGGCAGATACGCAGTATTTT. Translation gives CASSLEWGVADTQYF.

The chain combines TRBV10-3 with TRBJ1-1, with 11 nucleotides matching TRBD1. CDR3 length: 13 amino acids. V was pared by 10 bases and J by 10 bases, with 11 bases of the junction left unmatched. Germline CDR1 reads ENHRY; CDR2 reads SYGVKD. The CDR3 nucleotides are TGTGCCACGGGACAGGGGGATGCCCGGAGAGCTTTCTTT. Translating it yields CATGQGDARRAFF.

The V call is TRBV13, the J call TRBJ2-1, with 11 nucleotides matching TRBD2. The J segment lost 9 bases and the V segment lost 0 bases, leaving 7 bases of the junction unmatched. The germline CDR1 and CDR2 sequences are PRHDT and FYEKMQ (reference sequence). The CDR3 is 16 amino acids. Here the CDR3 DNA reads TGTGCCAGCAGCTTAGGTAGCGGGAGGGCCTGGGGTGAGCAGTTCTTC. It encodes CASSLGSGRAWGEQFF.

The chain couples TRBV19 to TRBJ1-1, with TRBD1 matching over 7 bases. The CDR3 runs 16 residues. Germline-derived CDR1 and CDR2 are LNHDA and SQIVND (reference sequence). J was trimmed by 5 bases and V by 8 bases; bases with no gene match: 17. The CDR3 spells CASSRPNTGVRTEAFF. CDR3 in DNA: TGTGCCAGTTCCAGGCCCAACACAGGGGTGAGAACTGAAGCTTTCTTT.

J is TRBJ2-3 and V is TRBV3-1 (or the pseudogene TRBV3-2); 9 bases map to TRBD2. CDR1 and CDR2 from the germline V gene are LGHDT and YNNKEL (reference sequence). Unmatched junction bases numbered 4, after V lost 4 bases and J lost 5 bases. This CDR3 has 14 amino acids. CDR3 nucleotide sequence: TGTGCCAGCAGCCTAGCGGGAGCTGGAGATACGCAGTATTTT. Residues: CASSLAGAGDTQYF.

This chain uses TRBV11-2 with TRBJ1-2; perhaps TRBD1 as D (6 bases). V was clipped by 4 bases and J by 0 bases, with 12 bases between them. The CDR3 is 15 residues long. Germline lookup yields CDR1 SGHAT and CDR2 FQNNGV. CDR3 in amino acids: CASSSRQGTNYGYTF. CDR3 in DNA: TGTGCCAGCAGCTCCAGGCAGGGGACTAACTATGGCTACACCTTC.